One sample yielded the 13 T cell receptor beta chains listed below, sequenced in a study of identical twins. MiXCR was run by TCRdb on the 5' RACE reads, yielding one entry per CDR3 protein. The sample consists of nearly 900,000 distinct CDR3 sequences, about 12% of them appearing once. The data also belong to a second study, concerning yellow fever vaccine responses in identical twins.

The sequenced material came from PBMCs. These receptors all come from a woman between 18 and 29 years old in good health.

The rearrangement links TRBV11-2 to TRBJ2-3, with 9 bases lining up with TRBD2. CDR1 is SGHAT, CDR2 FQNNGV, per germline. The CDR3 is 16 amino acids. With 1 base clipped from V and 3 bases from J, the junction kept 5 bases outside the gene matches. This CDR3 reads CASSLGASGKTDTQYF. The CDR3 DNA reads as TGTGCCAGCAGCTTAGGGGCTAGCGGGAAGACAGATACGCAGTATTTT.

This clonotype was found a few times. The chain links TRBV7-6 to TRBJ2-2; D uncertain. CDR1 and CDR2 from the germline V gene are SGHVS and FNYEAQ. The CDR3 is 12 residues long. Deletions cut 4 bases from V and 7 bases from J, with 7 bases between. Written as DNA, the CDR3 is TGTGCCAGCAGCTCCCAAAACGGGGAGCTGTTTTTT. It specifies CASSSQNGELFF.

The rearrangement uses TRBV29-1 and TRBJ1-2, with D possibly being TRBD1 (5 bases). This CDR3 spans 14 amino acids. V was trimmed by 2 bases and J by 4 bases, leaving 14 bases between them. Germline V gene sequence: CDR1 SQVTM, CDR2 ANQGSEA. The CDR3 protein is CSVELSRGSYGYTF. The CDR3 nucleotides are TGCAGCGTTGAACTGAGTAGGGGTTCCTATGGCTACACCTTC.

CDR3 DNA sequence: TGTGCCAGCAGTTTATCGCAGTACACTGAAGCTTTCTTT. Amino acids: CASSLSQYTEAFF. The chain recombines TRBV27 with TRBJ1-1; D unresolved. V lost 0 bases and J lost 3, with 5 bases in between. This CDR3 is built from 13 residues. The V gene's germline CDR1 is MNHEY and CDR2 SMNVEV (reference sequence).

V gene TRBV29-1 combines with J gene TRBJ1-2; 8 bases map to TRBD1. V lost 4 bases and J lost 1; bases outside the gene matches: 5. The CDR3 totals 14 residues. CDR1 and CDR2 from the germline V gene are SQVTM and ANQGSEA. The CDR3 nucleotides read TGCAGCGTTGGGACAGGGAATCTTAACTATGGCTACACCTTC. This translates into CSVGTGNLNYGYTF.

This clonotype was observed a handful of times. The CDR3 DNA is TGCGCCAGCAACCCCGGGGGGAACTACAATGAGCAGTTCTTC. As protein: CASNPGGNYNEQFF. The V gene is TRBV5-1, the J gene TRBJ2-1, with 7 nucleotides matching TRBD2. V shed 6 bases, J shed 3 bases, and the junction held 6 bases outside the gene matches. The CDR3 runs 14 residues. CDR1 is SGHRS and CDR2 is YFSETQ in the germline V gene.

This clonotype was observed at least ten times. The chain carries TRBV5-1 and TRBJ2-5; either TRBD1 or TRBD2 may fit D (5 bases each). The V and J ends lost 4 bases and 5 bases respectively, with 12 bases between them. Germline CDR1 SGHRS, CDR2 YFSETQ. This CDR3 region has 13 residues. In DNA form, the CDR3 reads TGCGCCAGCAGCAGCACATGGGGGGAGACCCAGTACTTC. Translated, it gives CASSSTWGETQYF. Full variable domain (outside the CDR3, taken from reference TRBV5-1 and TRBJ2-5): KAGVTQTPRYLIKTRGQQVTLSCSPISGHRSVSWYQQTPGQGLQFLFEYFSETQRNKGNFPGRFSGRQFSNSRSEMNVSTLELGDSALYLCASSSTWGETQYFGPGTRLLVL.

This clonotype was found many times. This chain uses TRBV29-1 with TRBJ1-2; D perhaps matches TRBD1 (5 bases). Trimming removed 4 bases from V and 0 bases from J, with 9 bases in between. Germline V gene lookup returns CDR1 SQVTM and CDR2 ANQGSEA. The CDR3 has 13 amino acids. This CDR3 reads CSVGTGTNYGYTF. The CDR3, as DNA: TGCAGCGTTGGAACAGGTACTAACTATGGCTACACCTTC.

This clonotype was seen only a few times. The rearrangement uses TRBV5-6 and TRBJ1-2, with 10 positions matching TRBD1. There are 14 residues in the CDR3. The trim removed 6 bases at V and 7 bases at J, leaving 9 bases unmatched. Germline assignment: CDR1 SGHDT and CDR2 YYEEEE. CDR3: CASIEDRGESGYTF. The CDR3 region has the DNA TGTGCCAGCATCGAGGACAGGGGGGAATCTGGCTACACCTTC.

The chain joins TRBV7-9 to TRBJ1-4; no clear D gene. CDR3 length: 14 residues. Germline CDR1 is SEHNR and CDR2 is FQNEAQ (reference sequence). V dropped 4 bases and J dropped 1 base, with 7 bases sitting between them. The CDR3 reads CASSYSETNEKLFF. CDR3 DNA: TGTGCCAGCAGCTACAGCGAAACTAATGAAAAACTGTTTTTT.

J is TRBJ2-2 and V is TRBV25-1, with D uncertain. V was cut by 1 base and J by 4 bases, with 7 bases left in between. The CDR3 has 14 residues. Looked up from germline, CDR1 is MGHDK and CDR2 is SYGVNS. CDR3 sequence (DNA): TGTGCCAGCAGTGAATCGGGTTCCACCGGGGAGCTGTTTTTT. Translating gives CASSESGSTGELFF. The full variable domain, rest sourced from reference TRBV25-1 and TRBJ2-2, is EADIYQTPRYLVIGTGKKITLECSQTMGHDKMYWYQQDPGMELHLIHYSYGVNSTEKGDLSSESTVSRIRTEHFPLTLESARPSHTSQYLCASSESGSTGELFFGEGSRLTVL.

The rearrangement links TRBV20-1 to TRBJ2-2, with TRBD2 identical over 10 bases. Trimming cost V 1 base and J 4 bases; bases outside gene matches: 3. This CDR3 is 15 amino acids long. The V gene's germline CDR1 is DFQATT and CDR2 SNEGSKA (reference sequence). In DNA, the CDR3 is TGCAGTGCTAGAGTGGCTAGCGGGGGCACCGGGGAGCTGTTTTTT. This translates into CSARVASGGTGELFF.

The chain recombines TRBV3-1 with TRBJ2-6, with a possible D match to TRBD1 (5 bases). Trimming stripped 3 bases from V and 0 bases from J, with 9 bases between. The CDR3 extends over 16 amino acids. The germline V gene encodes CDR1 LGHDT and CDR2 YNNKEL (reference sequence). CDR3 sequence (DNA): TGTGCCAGCAGCCAGGATACAGGCTCTGGGGCCAACGTCCTGACTTTC. It codes for CASSQDTGSGANVLTF.